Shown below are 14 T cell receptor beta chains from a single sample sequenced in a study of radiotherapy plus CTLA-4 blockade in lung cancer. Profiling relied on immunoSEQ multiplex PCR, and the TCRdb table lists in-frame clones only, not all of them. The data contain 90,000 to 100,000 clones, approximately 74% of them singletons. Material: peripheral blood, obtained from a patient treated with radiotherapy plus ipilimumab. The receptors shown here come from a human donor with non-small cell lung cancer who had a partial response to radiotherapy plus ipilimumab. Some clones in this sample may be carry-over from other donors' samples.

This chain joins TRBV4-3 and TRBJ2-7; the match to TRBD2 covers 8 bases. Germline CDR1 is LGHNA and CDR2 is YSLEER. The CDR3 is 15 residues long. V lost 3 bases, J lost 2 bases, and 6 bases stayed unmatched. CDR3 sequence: CASSHSPGLAYEQYF. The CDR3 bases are TGCGCCAGCAGCCATTCACCGGGACTAGCCTACGAGCAGTACTTC.

The CDR3 is CASSGPQGSREQYF. CDR3 DNA: TGTGCCAGCAGCGGACCACAGGGTTCTCGGGAGCAGTACTTC. The V gene is TRBV9, the J gene TRBJ2-7, with D possibly TRBD1 on 6 matching bases. The CDR3 is made up of 14 amino acids. V lost 3 bases to trimming and J lost 7 bases, with 17 bases between them. The germline V gene encodes CDR1 SGDLS and CDR2 YYNGEE.

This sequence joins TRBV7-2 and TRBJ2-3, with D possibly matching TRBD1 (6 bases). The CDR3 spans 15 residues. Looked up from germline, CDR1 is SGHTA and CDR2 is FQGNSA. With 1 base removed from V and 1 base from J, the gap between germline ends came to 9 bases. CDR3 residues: CASSLGGPRTDTQYF. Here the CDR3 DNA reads TGTGCCAGCAGCTTAGGGGGGCCGCGCACAGATACGCAGTATTTT.

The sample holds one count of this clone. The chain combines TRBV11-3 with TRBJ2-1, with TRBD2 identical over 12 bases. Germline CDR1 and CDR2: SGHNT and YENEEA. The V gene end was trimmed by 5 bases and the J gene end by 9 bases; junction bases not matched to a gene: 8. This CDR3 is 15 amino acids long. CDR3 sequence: CASSPLAGGPGEQFF. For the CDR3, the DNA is TGTGCCAGCAGCCCTCTAGCGGGGGGGCCGGGTGAGCAGTTCTTC. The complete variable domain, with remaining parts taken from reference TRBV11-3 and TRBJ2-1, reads EAGVVQSPRYKIIEKKQPVAFWCNPISGHNTLYWYLQNLGQGPELLIRYENEEAVDDSQLPKDRFSAERLKGVDSTLKIQPAELGDSAVYLCASSPLAGGPGEQFFGPGTRLTVL.

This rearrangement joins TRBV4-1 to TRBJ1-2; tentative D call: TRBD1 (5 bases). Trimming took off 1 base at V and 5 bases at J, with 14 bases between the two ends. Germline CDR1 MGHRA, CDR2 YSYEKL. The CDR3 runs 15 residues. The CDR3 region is CASSQVPRESYGYTF. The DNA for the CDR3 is TGCGCCAGCAGCCAAGTTCCCAGGGAAAGTTATGGCTACACCTTC.

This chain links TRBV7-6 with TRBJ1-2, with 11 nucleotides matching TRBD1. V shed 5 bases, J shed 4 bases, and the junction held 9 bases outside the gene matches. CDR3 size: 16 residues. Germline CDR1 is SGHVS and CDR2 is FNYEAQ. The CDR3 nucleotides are TGTGCCAGCAGCGGACAGGGGGCAGGGGATATCTATGGCTACACCTTC. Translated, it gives CASSGQGAGDIYGYTF.

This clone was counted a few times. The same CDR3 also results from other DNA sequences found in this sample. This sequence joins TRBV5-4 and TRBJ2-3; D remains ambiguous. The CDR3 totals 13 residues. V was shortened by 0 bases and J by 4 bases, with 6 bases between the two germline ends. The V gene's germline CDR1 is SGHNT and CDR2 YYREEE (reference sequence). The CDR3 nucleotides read TGTGCCAGCAGCTTGGCAGGTGCAGATACGCAGTATTTT. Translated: CASSLAGADTQYF.

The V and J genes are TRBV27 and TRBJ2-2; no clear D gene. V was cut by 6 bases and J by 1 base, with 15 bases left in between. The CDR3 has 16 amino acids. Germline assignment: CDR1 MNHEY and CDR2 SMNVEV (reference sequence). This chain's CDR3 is CASSPLSQMNTGELFF. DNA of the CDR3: TGTGCCAGCAGCCCTTTATCGCAGATGAACACCGGGGAGCTGTTTTTT.

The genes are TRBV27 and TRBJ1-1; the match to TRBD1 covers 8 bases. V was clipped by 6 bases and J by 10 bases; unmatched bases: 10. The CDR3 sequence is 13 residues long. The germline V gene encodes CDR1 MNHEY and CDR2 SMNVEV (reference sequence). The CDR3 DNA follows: TGTGCCAGCAGAGTGGACAGGGCGGCAAGAGCTTTCTTT. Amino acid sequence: CASRVDRAARAFF.

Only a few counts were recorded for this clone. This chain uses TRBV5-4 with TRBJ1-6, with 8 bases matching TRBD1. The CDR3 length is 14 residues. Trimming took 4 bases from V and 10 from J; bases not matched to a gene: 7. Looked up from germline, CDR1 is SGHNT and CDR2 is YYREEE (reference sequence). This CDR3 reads CASSPDRAGSPLHF. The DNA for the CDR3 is TGTGCCAGCAGCCCGGACAGGGCTGGGTCACCCCTCCACTTT. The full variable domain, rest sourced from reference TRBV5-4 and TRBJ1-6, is ETGVTQSPTHLIKTRGQQVTLRCSSQSGHNTVSWYQQALGQGPQFIFQYYREEENGRGNFPPRFSGLQFPNYSSELNVNALELDDSALYLCASSPDRAGSPLHFGNGTRLTVT.

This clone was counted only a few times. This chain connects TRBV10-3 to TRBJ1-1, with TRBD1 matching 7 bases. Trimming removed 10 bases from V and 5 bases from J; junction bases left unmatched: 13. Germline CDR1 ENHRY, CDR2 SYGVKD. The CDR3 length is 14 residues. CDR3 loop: CATNQGQFSTEAFF. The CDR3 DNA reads TGTGCCACCAACCAGGGACAGTTCTCAACTGAAGCTTTCTTT.

DNA of the CDR3: TGTGCCAGCACCGACAGGGGGGTGTTCGGTGGCTACACCTTC. Its protein product is CASTDRGVFGGYTF. The chain couples TRBV6-5 to TRBJ1-2; 9 nucleotides align to TRBD1. The V segment lost 7 bases and the J segment 7 bases; nucleotides outside the gene matches: 10. Germline V gene sequence: CDR1 MNHEY, CDR2 SVGAGI. The CDR3 length is 14 residues.

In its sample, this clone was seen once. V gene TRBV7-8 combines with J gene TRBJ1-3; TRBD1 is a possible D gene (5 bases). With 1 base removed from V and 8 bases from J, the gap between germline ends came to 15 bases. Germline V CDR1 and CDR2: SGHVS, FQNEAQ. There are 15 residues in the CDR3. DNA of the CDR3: TGTGCCAGCAGCTTAGTAGCGGGACGATGGGACACCATATATTTT. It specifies CASSLVAGRWDTIYF.

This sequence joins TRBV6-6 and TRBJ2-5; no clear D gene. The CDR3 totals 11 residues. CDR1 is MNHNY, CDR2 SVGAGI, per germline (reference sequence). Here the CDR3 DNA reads TGTGCTGGCCGCAACGAAGAGACCCAGTACTTC. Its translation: CAGRNEETQYF.